The 26 T cell receptor beta chains listed next were all sequenced from one sample in a study of blood T cell repertoires in COVID-19. Clones were read by immunoSEQ multiplex PCR, and TCRdb kept only the in-frame ones, dropping some. The sample includes about 160,000 clones, more than 60% of them seen just once. What was sequenced was peripheral blood. The receptors were sampled from a man between 60 and 75 years old with acute or convalescent COVID-19.

The rearrangement links TRBV5-6 to TRBJ2-7; D uncertain. This CDR3 region has 13 residues. Deletions cut 1 base from V and 0 bases from J, with 5 bases between. Germline V gene data show CDR1 as SGHDT and CDR2 as YYEEEE. CDR3 sequence: CASSLMSSYEQYF. CDR3 nucleotide sequence: TGTGCCAGCAGCTTGATGAGCTCCTACGAGCAGTACTTC.

The chain is built from TRBV6-5 and TRBJ2-7; D may be TRBD1 (6 bases). Per germline, CDR1 MNHEY and CDR2 SVGAGI. The CDR3 spans 13 residues. V dropped 0 bases and J dropped 5 bases, with 8 bases sitting between them. Written as DNA, the CDR3 is TGTGCCAGCAGTTACTCGTCAGGGGACGAGCAGTACTTC. Protein product: CASSYSSGDEQYF.

V is TRBV6-5 and J is TRBJ2-5, with D tentatively TRBD2 (5 bases). Germline V lookup: CDR1 MNHEY, CDR2 SVGAGI. Trimming took 8 bases from V and 8 from J, leaving 21 bases between them. The CDR3 totals 14 residues. CDR3 nucleotides: TGTGCCAGCGGTTCCGCGAATTCGCGGGTCACCCAGTACTTC. It is translated as CASGSANSRVTQYF.

The rearrangement uses TRBV2 and TRBJ1-2, with D tentatively TRBD1 (5 bases). V dropped 7 bases and J dropped 7 bases, with 25 bases sitting between them. In germline, CDR1 is SNHLY, CDR2 FYNNEI. This CDR3 region has 16 residues. In DNA form, the CDR3 reads TGTGCCAGCACCGAGGAGCCGAGTGCGGGGGGAAGTGGCTACACCTTC. Its translation is CASTEEPSAGGSGYTF. The complete variable domain, with remaining parts taken from reference TRBV2 and TRBJ1-2, reads EPEVTQTPSHQVTQMGQEVILRCVPISNHLYFYWYRQILGQKVEFLVSFYNNEISEKSEIFDDQFSVERPDGSNFTLKIRSTKLEDSAMYFCASTEEPSAGGSGYTFGSGTRLTVV.

The V gene is TRBV5-1, the J gene TRBJ2-5, with D possibly TRBD1 on 8 matching bases. Germline V gene sequence: CDR1 SGHRS, CDR2 YFSETQ. V lost 2 bases and J lost 3, with 20 bases in between. The CDR3 runs 17 residues. CDR3 amino acids: CASSLIPQGAGEETQYF. Written as DNA, the CDR3 is TGCGCCAGCAGCTTAATCCCCCAGGGGGCGGGAGAAGAGACCCAGTACTTC.

The rearrangement links TRBV24-1 to TRBJ2-3; 10 bases are shared with TRBD2. Germline V gene data show CDR1 as KGHDR and CDR2 as SFDVKD. CDR3 size: 15 residues. The junction had 8 bases not matched to a gene; V was cut back by 6 bases and J by 6 bases. The chain's CDR3 is CATSPELAGSDTQYF. The CDR3 bases are TGTGCCACCAGTCCCGAACTAGCGGGGTCGGATACGCAGTATTTT.

In nucleotides, the CDR3 is TGTGCCAGCACCAGAACCGGGACAGGGGTGGGATATGAGCAGTTCTTC. This gives the protein CASTRTGTGVGYEQFF. The chain couples TRBV5-4 to TRBJ2-1, with 10 bases that match TRBD1. Germline trimming cut 6 bases from V and 8 bases from J; bases unmatched to any gene: 14. Germline loops: CDR1 SGHNT, CDR2 YYREEE (reference sequence). The CDR3 has 16 amino acids.

This chain uses TRBV11-1 with TRBJ2-5, with TRBD2 matching 8 bases. The germline gives CDR1 SGHAT, CDR2 FQDESV (reference sequence). The CDR3 covers 15 residues. V lost 3 bases and J lost 4; bases outside the gene matches: 7. The CDR3 sequence: CASSFGGGPRETQYF. The CDR3, as DNA: TGTGCCAGCAGCTTCGGCGGGGGGCCTCGAGAGACCCAGTACTTC.

The genes are TRBV18 and TRBJ1-1; possible D gene TRBD1, 6 bases. CDR1 and CDR2 from the germline V gene are KGHSH and LQKENI. The CDR3 contains 16 residues. With 3 bases removed from V and 3 bases from J, the gap between germline ends came to 17 bases. CDR3 protein: CASSPYPGAGDTEAFF. The CDR3 region has the DNA TGTGCCAGCTCACCGTACCCGGGGGCGGGGGACACTGAAGCTTTCTTT.

The chain joins TRBV11-2 to TRBJ2-1; perhaps TRBD2 as D (6 bases). Trimming left V 0 bases short and J 2 bases short, with 11 bases between. Germline V gene lookup returns CDR1 SGHAT and CDR2 FQNNGV. This CDR3 is 16 amino acids long. The CDR3 bases are TGTGCCAGCAGCTTAGATTGGGCGGGGACCTACAATGAGCAGTTCTTC. The encoded protein is CASSLDWAGTYNEQFF.

This clone appeared a few times. The chain recombines TRBV5-1 with TRBJ1-4, with TRBD1 matching over 8 bases. J was trimmed by 6 bases and V by 4 bases; bases with no gene match: 5. Germline V gene sequence: CDR1 SGHRS, CDR2 YFSETQ. This CDR3 region has 14 residues. The CDR3 bases are TGCGCCAGCAGCCGAGGACAGGGTGATGAAAAACTGTTTTTT. Its translation is CASSRGQGDEKLFF.

The CDR3 protein is CASSSGQGNGYTF. The CDR3 DNA reads as TGTGCCAGCAGCTCGGGCCAGGGAAATGGCTACACCTTC. The rearrangement joins TRBV7-2 to TRBJ1-2, with a possible D match to TRBD1 (5 bases). Per germline, CDR1 SGHTA and CDR2 FQGNSA. CDR3 length equals 13 residues. Trimming took off 4 bases at V and 6 bases at J, with 12 bases between the two ends.

This clone is a singleton in its sample. This chain uses TRBV11-2 with TRBJ1-1; D is undetermined. CDR1 SGHAT and CDR2 FQNNGV come from the germline V gene. The CDR3 loop spans 11 amino acids. V lost 4 bases and J lost 8, with 8 bases in between. The CDR3 loop reads CASSSPLEAFF. CDR3 coding DNA: TGTGCCAGCAGCTCCCCTTTAGAAGCTTTCTTT. Variable domain in full (rest from reference TRBV11-2 and TRBJ1-1): EAGVAQSPRYKIIEKRQSVAFWCNPISGHATLYWYQQILGQGPKLLIQFQNNGVVDDSQLPKDRFSAERLKGVDSTLKIQPAKLEDSAVYLCASSSPLEAFFGQGTRLTVV.

This clone was picked up a small number of times. V is TRBV3-1 (or the pseudogene TRBV3-2) and J is TRBJ2-7; no firm D call. Per the germline V gene, CDR1 is LGHDT and CDR2 is YNNKEL (reference sequence). The CDR3 totals 13 residues. Trimming took off 6 bases at V and 0 bases at J, with 9 bases between the two ends. CDR3 sequence: CASSLSISYEQYF. CDR3 sequence (DNA): TGTGCCAGCAGTCTATCTATCTCCTACGAGCAGTACTTC.

This CDR3 is CATRGGGTEAFF. The CDR3 DNA reads TGTGCCACCAGAGGCGGGGGAACTGAAGCTTTCTTT. This rearrangement joins TRBV24-1 to TRBJ1-1; a possible D gene is TRBD1 (5 bases). CDR3 size: 12 residues. Trimming took off 7 bases at V and 5 bases at J, with 10 bases between the two ends. Germline CDR1 KGHDR, CDR2 SFDVKD.

The rearrangement links TRBV7-9 to TRBJ1-5, with 9 bases fitting TRBD1. CDR3 length: 16 amino acids. Trimming took 5 bases from V and 3 from J; bases not matched to a gene: 8. Per germline, CDR1 SEHNR and CDR2 FQNEAQ (reference sequence). The CDR3 region has the DNA TGTGCCAGCAGCCGATGGACAGGGGCGAACAATCAGCCCCAGCATTTT. Residues: CASSRWTGANNQPQHF.

The chain employs TRBV3-1 (or the pseudogene TRBV3-2) and TRBJ1-2; TRBD1 matches at 8 bases. J lost 7 bases, V lost 4 bases, and 8 bases had no gene match. This CDR3 is 14 amino acids long. Germline CDR1 LGHDT, CDR2 YNNKEL (reference sequence). The CDR3 loop reads CASSPQGASAGYTF. CDR3 bases: TGTGCCAGCAGCCCCCAGGGGGCGTCCGCTGGCTACACCTTC.

The CDR3 here is CASSIGVGGAFF. The CDR3 DNA is TGTGCCAGTAGTATCGGTGTGGGGGGAGCTTTCTTT. The V call is TRBV19, the J call TRBJ1-1, with TRBD1 as a possible D gene (5 bases). V shed 3 bases and J shed 10 bases, with 12 bases lying between them. The CDR3 is 12 residues long. CDR1 is LNHDA and CDR2 is SQIVND in the germline V gene (reference sequence).

V is TRBV11-2 and J is TRBJ2-2; D gene ambiguous. There are 16 residues in the CDR3. Between the trimmed V and J ends, which lost 4 bases and 2 bases, there was a span of 14 bases. CDR1 and CDR2 (germline): SGHAT, FQNNGV. In nucleotides, the CDR3 is TGTGCCAGCAGCTGGTTAGTAGCCCCCAACACCGGGGAGCTGTTTTTT. It codes for CASSWLVAPNTGELFF.

The chain couples TRBV5-8 to TRBJ2-5; 8 positions agree with TRBD1. The CDR3 length is 14 residues. Germline V gene sequence: CDR1 SGHTS, CDR2 YDEGEE. Trimming took 3 bases from V and 4 from J; bases not matched to a gene: 5. CDR3 nucleotides: TGTGCCAGCAGCTGGAGGACAGGGCGAGAGACCCAGTACTTC. This sequence encodes CASSWRTGRETQYF.

The chain links TRBV6-5 to TRBJ1-3; tentative D call: TRBD1 (6 bases). The CDR3 is 14 amino acids. V lost 6 bases and J lost 8, with 17 bases in between. The germline CDR1 and CDR2 sequences are MNHEY and SVGAGI. In nucleotides, the CDR3 is TGTGCCAGCAGCCTAAAACAGGGTTCATACACCATATATTTT. Its translation: CASSLKQGSYTIYF.

The sample holds a few counts of this clone. The rearrangement uses TRBV30 and TRBJ1-3, with TRBD1 matching 10 bases. Germline values: CDR1 GTSNPN, CDR2 SVGIG (reference sequence). The CDR3 spans 18 residues. J was trimmed by 4 bases and V by 0 bases; bases with no gene match: 12. The CDR3 nucleotides are TGTGCCTGGAGTGTTGGCCCGACAGGGGGCATAGTGGGAAACACCATATATTTT. This codes for CAWSVGPTGGIVGNTIYF.

The CDR3 is CASRQQEDQFF. In DNA, the CDR3 is TGCGCCAGCAGACAGCAGGAGGATCAGTTCTTC. V gene TRBV5-1 combines with J gene TRBJ2-1; D possibly corresponds to TRBD2 (5 bases). CDR3 length: 11 amino acids. With 5 bases removed from V and 13 bases from J, the gap between germline ends came to 13 bases. Germline V gene data show CDR1 as SGHRS and CDR2 as YFSETQ.

The chain carries TRBV11-2 and TRBJ1-2, with 7 bases lining up with TRBD1. Germline-derived CDR1 and CDR2 are SGHAT and FQNNGV. The CDR3 consists of 14 residues. The J segment lost 3 bases and the V segment lost 5 bases, leaving 6 bases of the junction unmatched. The CDR3 sequence: CASSRPGTDYGYTF. In nucleotides, the CDR3 is TGTGCCAGCAGCCGGCCCGGGACAGACTATGGCTACACCTTC.

This clone was found a few times. Different DNA sequences within this sample yield the same CDR3. The CDR3 loop reads CASSMRGASPLHF. In DNA form, the CDR3 reads TGTGCCAGTAGTATGCGGGGCGCTTCACCCCTCCACTTT. The chain carries TRBV19 and TRBJ1-6, with D possibly matching TRBD1 (5 bases). CDR3 length: 13 residues. The ends were cut back, 3 bases at V and 9 bases at J, with 9 bases in the middle. CDR1 is LNHDA and CDR2 is SQIVND in the germline V gene (reference sequence).

This clone has a single count. At one end the junction does not follow the germline gene, possibly because of a read error. The rearrangement joins TRBV6-5 to TRBJ1-6; D remains ambiguous. The CDR3 covers 12 residues. CDR1 is MNHEY, CDR2 SVGAGI, per germline. CDR3 amino acids: CASRANNSPLHF. CDR3 sequence (DNA): TGTGCCAGCAGGGCAAATAACTCACCCCTCCACTTT.